The clone carrying this TCR beta chain has a single count. The data were produced by immunoSEQ multiplex PCR, yet TCRdb's version contains in-frame clones alone and is incomplete. The data contain under 60,000 clones, 85% to 95% of them seen just once; the ten biggest clones take up almost 4%. CDR1 and CDR2 (germline): LGHDT, YNNKEL (reference sequence). The CDR3 has 12 residues. Trimming cost V 1 base and J 7 bases, with 5 bases left between them. This entry belongs to a study of blood T cell repertoires in COVID-19. The sample consisted of peripheral blood. The receptor comes from a man aged 50 or older with acute or convalescent COVID-19. The chain has TRBV3-1 (or the pseudogene TRBV3-2) and TRBJ1-3; D ambiguous. The CDR3 region is CASSQVGNTIYF. The CDR3, as DNA: TGTGCCAGCAGCCAAGTCGGGAACACCATATATTTT.